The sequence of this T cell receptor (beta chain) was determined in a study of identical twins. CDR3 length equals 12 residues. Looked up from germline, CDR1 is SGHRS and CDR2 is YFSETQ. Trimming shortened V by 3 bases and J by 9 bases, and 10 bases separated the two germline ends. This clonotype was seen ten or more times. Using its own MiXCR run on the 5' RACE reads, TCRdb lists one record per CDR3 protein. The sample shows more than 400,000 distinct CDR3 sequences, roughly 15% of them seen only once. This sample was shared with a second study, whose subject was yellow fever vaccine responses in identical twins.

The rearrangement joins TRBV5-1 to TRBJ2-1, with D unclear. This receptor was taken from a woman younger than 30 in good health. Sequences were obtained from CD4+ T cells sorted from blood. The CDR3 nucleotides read TGCGCCAGCAGCTCCTCCCTAACTGAGCAGTTCTTC. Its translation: CASSSSLTEQFF.